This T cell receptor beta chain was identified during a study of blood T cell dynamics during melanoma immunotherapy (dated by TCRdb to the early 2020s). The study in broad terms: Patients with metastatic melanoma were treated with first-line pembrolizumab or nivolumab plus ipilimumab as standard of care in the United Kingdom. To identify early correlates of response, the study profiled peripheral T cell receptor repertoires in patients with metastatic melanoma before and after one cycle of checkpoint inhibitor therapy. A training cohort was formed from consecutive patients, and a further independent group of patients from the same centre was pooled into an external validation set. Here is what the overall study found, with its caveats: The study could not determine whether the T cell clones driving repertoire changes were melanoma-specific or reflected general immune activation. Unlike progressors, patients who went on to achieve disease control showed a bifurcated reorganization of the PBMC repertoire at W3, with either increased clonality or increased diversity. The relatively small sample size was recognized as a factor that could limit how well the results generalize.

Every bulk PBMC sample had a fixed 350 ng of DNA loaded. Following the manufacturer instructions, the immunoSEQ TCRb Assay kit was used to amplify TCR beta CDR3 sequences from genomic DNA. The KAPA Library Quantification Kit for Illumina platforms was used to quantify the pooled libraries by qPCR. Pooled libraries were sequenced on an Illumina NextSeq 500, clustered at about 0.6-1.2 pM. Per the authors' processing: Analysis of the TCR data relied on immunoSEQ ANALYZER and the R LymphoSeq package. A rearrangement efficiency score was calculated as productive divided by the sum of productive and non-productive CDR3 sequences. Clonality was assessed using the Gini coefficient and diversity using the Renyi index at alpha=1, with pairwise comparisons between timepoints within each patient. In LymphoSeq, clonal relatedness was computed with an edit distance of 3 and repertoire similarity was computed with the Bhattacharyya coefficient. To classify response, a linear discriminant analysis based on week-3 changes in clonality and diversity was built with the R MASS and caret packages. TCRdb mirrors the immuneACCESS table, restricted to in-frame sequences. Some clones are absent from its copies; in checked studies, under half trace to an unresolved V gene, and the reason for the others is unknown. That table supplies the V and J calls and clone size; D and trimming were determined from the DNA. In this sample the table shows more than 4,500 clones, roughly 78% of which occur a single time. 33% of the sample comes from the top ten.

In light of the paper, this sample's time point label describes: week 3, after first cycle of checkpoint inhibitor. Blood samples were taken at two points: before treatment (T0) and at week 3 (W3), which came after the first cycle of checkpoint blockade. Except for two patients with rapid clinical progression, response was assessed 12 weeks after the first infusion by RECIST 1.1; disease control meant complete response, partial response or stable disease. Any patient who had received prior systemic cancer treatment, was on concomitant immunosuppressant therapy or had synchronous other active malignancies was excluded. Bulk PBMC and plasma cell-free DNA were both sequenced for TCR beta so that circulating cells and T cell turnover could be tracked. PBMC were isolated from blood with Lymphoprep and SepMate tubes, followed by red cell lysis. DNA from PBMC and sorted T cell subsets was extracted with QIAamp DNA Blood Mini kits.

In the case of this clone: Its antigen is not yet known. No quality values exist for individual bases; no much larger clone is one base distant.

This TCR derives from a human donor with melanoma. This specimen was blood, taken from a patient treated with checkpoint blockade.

The DNA reads TGTGCCTGGAGTGGACGGGGGGCCCAGTACTTC. Its translation reads: CAWSGRGAQYF. Recombination connected TRBV30 to TRBJ2-5, and 7 junctional nucleotides match TRBD2. The cysteine opens and the phenylalanine closes a CDR3 of 11 amino acids. Kept here is only the CDR3 DNA, which spans 33 bases and is read in frame from base 1. Based on the germline V gene (reference sequence), the CDR1 and CDR2 sequences are GTSNPN and SVGIG. V ends up 1 base short and J 9 bases short, with an unmatched junction base count of 2.